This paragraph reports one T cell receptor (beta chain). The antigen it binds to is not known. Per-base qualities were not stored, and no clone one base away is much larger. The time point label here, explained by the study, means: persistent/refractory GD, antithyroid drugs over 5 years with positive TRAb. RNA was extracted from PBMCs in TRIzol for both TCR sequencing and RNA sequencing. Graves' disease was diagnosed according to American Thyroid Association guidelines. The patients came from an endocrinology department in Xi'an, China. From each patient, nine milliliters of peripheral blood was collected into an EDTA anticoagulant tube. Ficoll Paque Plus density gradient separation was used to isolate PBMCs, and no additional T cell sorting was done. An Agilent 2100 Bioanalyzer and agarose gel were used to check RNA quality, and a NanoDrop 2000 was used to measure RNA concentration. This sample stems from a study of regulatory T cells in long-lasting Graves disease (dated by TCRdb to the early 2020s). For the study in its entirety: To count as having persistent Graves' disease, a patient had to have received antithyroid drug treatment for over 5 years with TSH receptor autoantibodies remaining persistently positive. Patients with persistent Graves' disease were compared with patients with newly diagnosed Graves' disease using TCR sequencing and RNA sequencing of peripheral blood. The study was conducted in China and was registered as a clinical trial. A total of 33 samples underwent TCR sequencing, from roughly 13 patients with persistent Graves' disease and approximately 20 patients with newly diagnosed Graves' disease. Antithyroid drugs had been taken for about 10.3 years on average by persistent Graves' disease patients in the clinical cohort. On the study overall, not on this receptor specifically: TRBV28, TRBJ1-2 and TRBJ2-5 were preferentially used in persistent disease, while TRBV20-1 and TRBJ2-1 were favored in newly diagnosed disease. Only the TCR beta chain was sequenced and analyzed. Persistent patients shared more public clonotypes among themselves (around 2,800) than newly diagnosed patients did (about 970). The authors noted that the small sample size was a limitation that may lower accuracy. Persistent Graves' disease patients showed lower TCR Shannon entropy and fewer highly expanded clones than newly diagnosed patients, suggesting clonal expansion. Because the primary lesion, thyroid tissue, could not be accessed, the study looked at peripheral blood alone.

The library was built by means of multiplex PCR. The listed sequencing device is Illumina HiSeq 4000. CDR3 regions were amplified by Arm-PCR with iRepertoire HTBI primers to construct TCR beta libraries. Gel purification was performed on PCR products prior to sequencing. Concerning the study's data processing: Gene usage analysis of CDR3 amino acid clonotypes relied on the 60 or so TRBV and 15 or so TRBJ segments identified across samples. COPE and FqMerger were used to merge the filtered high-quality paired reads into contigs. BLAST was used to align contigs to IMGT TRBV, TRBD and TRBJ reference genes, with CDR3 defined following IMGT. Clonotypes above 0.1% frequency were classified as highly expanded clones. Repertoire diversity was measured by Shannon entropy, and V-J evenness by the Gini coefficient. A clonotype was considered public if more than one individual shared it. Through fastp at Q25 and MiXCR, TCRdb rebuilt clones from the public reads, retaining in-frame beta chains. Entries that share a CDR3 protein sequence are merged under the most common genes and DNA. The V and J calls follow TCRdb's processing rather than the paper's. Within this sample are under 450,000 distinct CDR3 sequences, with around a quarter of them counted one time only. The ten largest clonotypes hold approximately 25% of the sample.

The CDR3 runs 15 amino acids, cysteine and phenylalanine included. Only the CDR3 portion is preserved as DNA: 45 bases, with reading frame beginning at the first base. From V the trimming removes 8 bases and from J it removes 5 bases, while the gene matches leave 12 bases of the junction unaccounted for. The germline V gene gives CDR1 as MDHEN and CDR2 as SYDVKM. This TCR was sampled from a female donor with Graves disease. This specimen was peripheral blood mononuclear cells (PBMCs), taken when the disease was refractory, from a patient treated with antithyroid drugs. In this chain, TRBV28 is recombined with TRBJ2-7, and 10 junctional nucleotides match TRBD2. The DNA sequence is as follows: TGTGCCAGCGGCTTCTCTAGCGGGAGTCTCGACGAGCAGTACTTC. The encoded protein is CASGFSSGSLDEQYF.